These T cell receptor beta chains were read from a single sample in a study of blood T cell repertoires in COVID-19. The table came from immunoSEQ multiplex PCR; TCRdb's copy has only in-frame clones and leaves some out. The sample lists about 260,000 clones, around 83% occurring once. Sequenced material: peripheral blood. Receptor source: a man between 18 and 35 years old with active or convalescent COVID-19. The CDR3 runs from the conserved cysteine through the conserved F or W. Fields, in order: V gene, J gene, clone size, D gene, CDR3 DNA, CDR3 protein. D genes are given only for firm matches. Where a row states a size, it is once, few, many or the class of an expanded clone; other rows omit it.

TRBV28	TRBJ2-3	.	TRBD1	TGTGCCAGCTCTCAGGGGGCAGTGGCAGATACGCAGTATTTT	CASSQGAVADTQYF
TRBV10-3	TRBJ2-1	.	TRBD2	TGTGCCATCAGTGAGTCGCCCTCTAGCGGGGGGTTTATAAATGAGCAGTTCTTC	CAISESPSSGGFINEQFF
TRBV19	TRBJ2-7	.	TRBD2	TGTGCCAGTAGTAATTATGGCGGGAGCCACGAGCAGTACTTC	CASSNYGGSHEQYF
TRBV9	TRBJ1-2	.	.	TGTGCCAGCAGCGTAGAACCCGGACAGCTGCTCTATGGCTACACCTTC	CASSVEPGQLLYGYTF
TRBV5-1	TRBJ2-2	once	.	TGCGCCAGCAGCTTGCCCACTATTTCTCCAAACACCGGGGAGCTGTTTTTT	CASSLPTISPNTGELFF
TRBV2	TRBJ2-7	.	TRBD1	TGTGCCAGCAGGGGTGGGACAGGGGTTTCCTACGAGCAGTACTTC	CASRGGTGVSYEQYF
TRBV27	TRBJ1-2	.	TRBD1	TGTGCCAGCAGTTTAGGTTCACAGGGGGTCCATGGCTACACCTTC	CASSLGSQGVHGYTF
TRBV5-4	TRBJ1-5	.	TRBD1	TGTGCCAGCAGCTTAGACAGGGCCCAGCCCCAGCATTTT	CASSLDRAQPQHF
TRBV28	TRBJ1-2	.	.	TGTGCCACCGAGGGTGGCTACACCTTC	CATEGGYTF
TRBV11-3	TRBJ2-1	.	TRBD1	TGTGCCAGCCGCGAGACAGGGTGGGAGCAGTTCTTC	CASRETGWEQFF
TRBV6-5	TRBJ2-7	.	TRBD1	TGTGCCAGCAGTTCCCCGGGACAGACAATCTACGAGCAGTACTTC	CASSSPGQTIYEQYF
TRBV30	TRBJ2-2	.	.	TGTGCCTGGAGTGTAATAGCTAAGGACACCGGGGAGCTGTTTTTT	CAWSVIAKDTGELFF
TRBV9	TRBJ2-3	once	TRBD1	TGTGCCAGCAGCGGGACACAGGGGTCGGCAGATACGCAGTATTTT	CASSGTQGSADTQYF
TRBV4-1	TRBJ2-7	.	TRBD2	TGCGCCAGCAGCCACCGGACTAGTGGGCACGAGCAGTACTTC	CASSHRTSGHEQYF
TRBV5-5	TRBJ2-4	once	.	TGTGCCAGCAGCTTGGGAGACTTTGTGCCGCTAGCCAAAAACATTCAGTACTTC	CASSLGDFVPLAKNIQYF
TRBV7-8	TRBJ2-5	few	TRBD2	TGTGCCAGCCTTTTGGCGGGGGTCGGGGAGACCCAGTACTTC	CASLLAGVGETQYF
TRBV27	TRBJ2-5	.	TRBD2	TGTGCCAGCAGTTCCGGGACTAGCGGGATAAATGAAGAGACCCAGTACTTC	CASSSGTSGINEETQYF
TRBV2	TRBJ1-1	once	.	TGTGCCAGCAGTGAGGCAGGGGCCTTTAACACTGAAGCTTTCTTT	CASSEAGAFNTEAFF
TRBV5-5	TRBJ2-7	.	TRBD1	TGTGCCAGCAGCTGGTCATTGTCAGGGGGTTACGAGCAGTACTTC	CASSWSLSGGYEQYF
TRBV12-3/TRBV12-4	TRBJ1-2	.	.	TGTGCCAGCAGTTCATGGCTTTATGGCTACACCTTC	CASSSWLYGYTF
TRBV9	TRBJ2-6	.	.	TGTGCCAGCTCCCCCCGACCTGGGAGCTCTGGGGCCAACGTCCTGACTTTC	CASSPRPGSSGANVLTF
TRBV18	TRBJ1-5	.	.	TGTGCCAGCTCACCACCGGCGGGGGTTAGCAATCAGCCCCAGCATTTT	CASSPPAGVSNQPQHF
TRBV4-3	TRBJ2-3	.	.	TGCGCCAGCAGCCAAGAGTCTATCACAGATACGCAGTATTTT	CASSQESITDTQYF